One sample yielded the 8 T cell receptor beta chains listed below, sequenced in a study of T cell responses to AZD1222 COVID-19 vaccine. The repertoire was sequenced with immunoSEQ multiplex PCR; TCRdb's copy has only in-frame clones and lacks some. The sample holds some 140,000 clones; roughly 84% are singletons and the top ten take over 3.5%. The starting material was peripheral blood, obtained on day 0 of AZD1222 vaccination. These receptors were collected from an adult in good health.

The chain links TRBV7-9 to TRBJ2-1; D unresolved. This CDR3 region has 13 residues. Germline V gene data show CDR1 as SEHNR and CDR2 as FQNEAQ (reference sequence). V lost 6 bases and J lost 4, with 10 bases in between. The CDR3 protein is CASRPDGYNEQFF. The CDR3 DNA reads TGTGCCAGCAGACCAGACGGGTACAATGAGCAGTTCTTC.

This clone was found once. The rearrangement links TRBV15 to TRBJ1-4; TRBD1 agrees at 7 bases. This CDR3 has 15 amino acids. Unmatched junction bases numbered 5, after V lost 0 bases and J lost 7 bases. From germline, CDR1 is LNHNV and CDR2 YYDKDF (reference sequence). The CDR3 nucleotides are TGTGCCACCAGCAGAGATGACAGGGTCCTTGAAAAACTGTTTTTT. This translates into CATSRDDRVLEKLFF.

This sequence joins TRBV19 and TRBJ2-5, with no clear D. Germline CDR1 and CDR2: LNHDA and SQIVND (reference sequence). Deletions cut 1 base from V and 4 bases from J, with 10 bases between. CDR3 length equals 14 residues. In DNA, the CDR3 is TGTGCCAGTAGTATAGGGCTAGGGATAGAGACCCAGTACTTC. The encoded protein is CASSIGLGIETQYF.

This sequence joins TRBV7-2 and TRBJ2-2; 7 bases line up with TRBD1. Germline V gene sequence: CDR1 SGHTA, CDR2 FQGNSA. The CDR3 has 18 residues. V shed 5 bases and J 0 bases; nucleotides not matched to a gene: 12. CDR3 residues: CASSPPLGQGANTGELFF. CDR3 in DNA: TGTGCCAGCAGCCCACCGTTAGGGCAGGGGGCGAACACCGGGGAGCTGTTTTTT.

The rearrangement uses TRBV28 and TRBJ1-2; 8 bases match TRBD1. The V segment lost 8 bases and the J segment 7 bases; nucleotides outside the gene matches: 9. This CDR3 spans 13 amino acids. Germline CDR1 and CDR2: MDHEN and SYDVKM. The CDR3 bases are TGTGCCAGCGACTCGAGGACAGGGATTGGCTACACCTTC. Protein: CASDSRTGIGYTF.

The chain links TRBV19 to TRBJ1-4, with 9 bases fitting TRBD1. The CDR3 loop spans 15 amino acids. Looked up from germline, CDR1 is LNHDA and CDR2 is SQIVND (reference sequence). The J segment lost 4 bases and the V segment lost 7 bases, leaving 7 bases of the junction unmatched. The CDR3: CASKEGQGNNEKLFF. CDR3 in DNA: TGTGCCAGTAAGGAAGGACAGGGGAATAATGAAAAACTGTTTTTT. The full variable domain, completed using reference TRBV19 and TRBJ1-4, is DGGITQSPKYLFRKEGQNVTLSCEQNLNHDAMYWYRQDPGQGLRLIYYSQIVNDFQKGDIAEGYSVSREKKESFPLTVTSAQKNPTAFYLCASKEGQGNNEKLFFGSGTQLSVL.

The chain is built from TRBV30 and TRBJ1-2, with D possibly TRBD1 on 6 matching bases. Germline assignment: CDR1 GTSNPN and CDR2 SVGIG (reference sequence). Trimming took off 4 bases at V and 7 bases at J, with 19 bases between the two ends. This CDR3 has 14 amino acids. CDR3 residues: CAWTSPQGLGGYTF. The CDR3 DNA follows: TGTGCCTGGACCAGCCCACAGGGATTAGGTGGCTACACCTTC.

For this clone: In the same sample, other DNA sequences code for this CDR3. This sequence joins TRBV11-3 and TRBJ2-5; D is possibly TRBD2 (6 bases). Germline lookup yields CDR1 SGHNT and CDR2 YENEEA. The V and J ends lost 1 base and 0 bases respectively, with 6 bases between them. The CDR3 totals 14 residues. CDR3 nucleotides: TGTGCCAGCAGCTTAGGCGGGGACCAAGAGACCCAGTACTTC. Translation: CASSLGGDQETQYF.